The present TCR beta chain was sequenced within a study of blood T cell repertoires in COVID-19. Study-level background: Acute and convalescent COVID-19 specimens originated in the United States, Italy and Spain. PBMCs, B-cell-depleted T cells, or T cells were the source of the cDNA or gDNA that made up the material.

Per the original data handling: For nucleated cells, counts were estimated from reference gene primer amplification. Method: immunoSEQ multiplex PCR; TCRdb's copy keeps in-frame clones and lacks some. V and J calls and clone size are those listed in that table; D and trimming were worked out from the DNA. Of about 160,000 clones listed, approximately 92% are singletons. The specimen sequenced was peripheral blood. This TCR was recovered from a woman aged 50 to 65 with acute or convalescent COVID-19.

CDR3 DNA: TGTGCCAGCAGCTCTACAACAGGGTCCTCGCAGCCCCAGCATTTT. This sequence encodes CASSSTTGSSQPQHF. The chain uses TRBV7-2 and TRBJ1-5; D might be TRBD1 (6 bases). This CDR3 is 15 amino acids long. Germline CDR1 SGHTA, CDR2 FQGNSA. Trimming pared 4 bases from V and 7 bases from J, leaving 17 bases between.